This T cell receptor beta chain was retrieved from a study of T-cell memory formation after mild COVID-19. Whole-study results and caveats: A second wave expanding day 15 to 37 was CD4+-biased; contracting clones were balanced. Cross-reactive memory appears to have joined, as suggested by some responding clones showing up in pre-infection memory.

Barcoded TCR alpha and TCR beta cDNA libraries with UMIs came from 5'RACE using constant-segment primers. A single record per CDR3 protein comes from TCRdb applying MiXCR to the 5' RACE reads. Of about 350,000 distinct CDR3 sequences in the sample, roughly 13% were seen once. The germline V gene encodes CDR1 SGHDN and CDR2 FVKESK. Deletions cut 0 bases from V and 7 bases from J, with 12 bases between. The CDR3 is 14 residues long. This clonotype was counted between two and nine times. Its target is unknown. The sequenced sample consisted of PBMCs or a T cell subset sorted from them (not recorded which). This sequence originates from a man in his late teens or twenties who had mild COVID-19 (a few samples of this study predate the infection). Cell type and time point are not known. The rearrangement links TRBV14 to TRBJ1-1, with D possibly TRBD1 on 6 matching bases. The CDR3 protein is CASSQESGRGEAFF. The CDR3 DNA reads TGTGCCAGCAGCCAAGAGAGCGGCAGGGGTGAAGCTTTCTTT.